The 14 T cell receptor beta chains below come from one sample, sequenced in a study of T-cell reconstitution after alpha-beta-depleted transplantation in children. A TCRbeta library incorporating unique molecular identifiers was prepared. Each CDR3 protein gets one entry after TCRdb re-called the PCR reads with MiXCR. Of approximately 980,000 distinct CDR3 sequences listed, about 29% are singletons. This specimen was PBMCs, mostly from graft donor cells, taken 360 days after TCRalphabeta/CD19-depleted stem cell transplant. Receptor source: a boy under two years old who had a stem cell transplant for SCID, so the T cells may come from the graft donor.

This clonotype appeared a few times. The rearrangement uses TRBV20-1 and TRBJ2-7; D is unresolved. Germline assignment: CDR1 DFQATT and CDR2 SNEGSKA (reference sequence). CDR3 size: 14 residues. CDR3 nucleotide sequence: TGCAGCCAGCTAGACTCCGGGTCCTCCTACGAGCAGTACTTC. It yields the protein CSQLDSGSSYEQYF.

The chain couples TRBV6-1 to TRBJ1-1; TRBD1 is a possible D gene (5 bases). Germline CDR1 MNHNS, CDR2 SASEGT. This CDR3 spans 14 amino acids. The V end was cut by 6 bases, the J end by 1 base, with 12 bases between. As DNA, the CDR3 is TGTGCCAGCAGAACAACGCAGGGGAACACTGAAGCTTTCTTT. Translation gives CASRTTQGNTEAFF.

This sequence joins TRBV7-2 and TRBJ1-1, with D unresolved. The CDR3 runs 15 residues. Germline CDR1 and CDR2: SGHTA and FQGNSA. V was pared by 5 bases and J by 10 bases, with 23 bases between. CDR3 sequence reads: CASSRTSTKGSPAFF. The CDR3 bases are TGTGCCAGCAGCCGGACCTCCACGAAAGGTTCTCCAGCTTTCTTT.

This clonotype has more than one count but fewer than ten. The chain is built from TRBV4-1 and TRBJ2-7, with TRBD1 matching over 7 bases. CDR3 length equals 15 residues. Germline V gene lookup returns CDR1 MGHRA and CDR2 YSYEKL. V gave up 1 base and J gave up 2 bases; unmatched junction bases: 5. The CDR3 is CASSQATGITYEQYF. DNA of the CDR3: TGCGCCAGCAGCCAAGCGACAGGGATAACCTACGAGCAGTACTTC.

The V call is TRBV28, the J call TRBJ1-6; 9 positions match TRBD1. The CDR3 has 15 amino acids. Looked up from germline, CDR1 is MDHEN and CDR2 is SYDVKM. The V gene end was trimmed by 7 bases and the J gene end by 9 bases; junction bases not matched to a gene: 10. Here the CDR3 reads CASTEQGARSSPLHF. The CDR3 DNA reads TGTGCCAGCACTGAACAGGGGGCGCGAAGTTCACCCCTCCACTTT.

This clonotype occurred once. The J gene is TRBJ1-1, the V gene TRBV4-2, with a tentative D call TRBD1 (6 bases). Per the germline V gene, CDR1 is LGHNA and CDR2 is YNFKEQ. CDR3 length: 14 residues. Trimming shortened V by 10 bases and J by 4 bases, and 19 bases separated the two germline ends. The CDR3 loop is CAMGPGGFGTEAFF. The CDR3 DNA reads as TGTGCCATGGGCCCCGGGGGCTTCGGCACTGAAGCTTTCTTT.

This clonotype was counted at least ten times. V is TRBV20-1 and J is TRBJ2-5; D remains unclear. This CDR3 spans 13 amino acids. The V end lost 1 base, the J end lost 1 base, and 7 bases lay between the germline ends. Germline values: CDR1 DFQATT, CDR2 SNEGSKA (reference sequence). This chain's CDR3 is CSARGGSQETQYF. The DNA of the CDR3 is TGCAGTGCTAGAGGAGGCAGCCAAGAGACCCAGTACTTC.

CDR3 sequence reads: CASSPWGETQYF. As DNA, the CDR3 is TGTGCCAGCAGTCCGTGGGGAGAGACCCAGTACTTC. J is TRBJ2-5 and V is TRBV11-1; D ambiguous. The germline V and J ends were trimmed by 6 bases and 4 bases, with 9 bases remaining between them. CDR3 length: 12 amino acids. CDR1 SGHAT and CDR2 FQDESV come from the germline V gene (reference sequence).

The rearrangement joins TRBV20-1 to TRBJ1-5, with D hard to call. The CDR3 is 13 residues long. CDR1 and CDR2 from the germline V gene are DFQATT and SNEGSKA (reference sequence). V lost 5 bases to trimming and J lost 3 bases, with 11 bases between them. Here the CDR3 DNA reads TGCAGTGCTCTGGGCCCCTCCAATCAGCCCCAGCATTTT. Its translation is CSALGPSNQPQHF.

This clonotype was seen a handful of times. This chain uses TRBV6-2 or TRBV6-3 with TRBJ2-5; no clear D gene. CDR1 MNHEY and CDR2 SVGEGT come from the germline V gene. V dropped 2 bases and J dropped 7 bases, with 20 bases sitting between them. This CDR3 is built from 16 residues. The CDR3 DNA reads TGTGCCAGCAGTTACCCTAACGCTATAGGAACCGGGACCCAGTACTTC. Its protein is CASSYPNAIGTGTQYF.

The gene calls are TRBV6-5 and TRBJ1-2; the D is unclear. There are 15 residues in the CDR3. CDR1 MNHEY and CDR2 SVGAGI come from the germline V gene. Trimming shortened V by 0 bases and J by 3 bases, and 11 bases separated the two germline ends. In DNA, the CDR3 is TGTGCCAGCAGTTACTCGGCGGGTAATTACTATGGCTACACCTTC. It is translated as CASSYSAGNYYGYTF.

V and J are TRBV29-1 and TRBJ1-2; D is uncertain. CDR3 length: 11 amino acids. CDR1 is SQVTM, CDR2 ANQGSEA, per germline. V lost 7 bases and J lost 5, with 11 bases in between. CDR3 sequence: CSARLQYGYTF. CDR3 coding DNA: TGCAGCGCAAGACTGCAGTATGGCTACACCTTC.

CDR3: CASSFDPGYYNEQFF. The CDR3 nucleotides read TGCGCCAGCAGCTTTGACCCAGGGTATTACAATGAGCAGTTCTTC. This chain links TRBV5-1 with TRBJ2-1; possible D gene TRBD1, 5 bases. V lost 2 bases, J lost 4 bases, and 13 bases lay in between. The CDR3 extends over 15 amino acids. Germline V gene sequence: CDR1 SGHRS, CDR2 YFSETQ.

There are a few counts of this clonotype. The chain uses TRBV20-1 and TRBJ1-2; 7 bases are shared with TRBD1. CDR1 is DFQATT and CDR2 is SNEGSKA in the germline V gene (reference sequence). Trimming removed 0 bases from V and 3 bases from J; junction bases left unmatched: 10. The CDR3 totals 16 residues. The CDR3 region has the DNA TGCAGTGCTAGAGATCAGATGAGACAGGGTTACTATGGCTACACCTTC. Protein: CSARDQMRQGYYGYTF.